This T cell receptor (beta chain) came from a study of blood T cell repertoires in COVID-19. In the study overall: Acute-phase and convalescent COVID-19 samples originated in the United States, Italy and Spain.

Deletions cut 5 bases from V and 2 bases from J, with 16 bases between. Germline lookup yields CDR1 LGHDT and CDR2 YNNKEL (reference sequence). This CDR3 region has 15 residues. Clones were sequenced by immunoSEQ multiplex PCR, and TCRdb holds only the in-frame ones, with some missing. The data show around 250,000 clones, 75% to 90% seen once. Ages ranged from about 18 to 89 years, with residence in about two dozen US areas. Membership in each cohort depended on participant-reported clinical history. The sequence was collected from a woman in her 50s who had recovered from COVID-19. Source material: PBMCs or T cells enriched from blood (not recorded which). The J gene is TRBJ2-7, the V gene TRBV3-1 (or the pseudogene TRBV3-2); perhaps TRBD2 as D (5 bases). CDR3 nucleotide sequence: TGTGCCAGCAGCAGTGGCGGGCTTGGGGCCTACGAGCAGTACTTC. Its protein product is CASSSGGLGAYEQYF.